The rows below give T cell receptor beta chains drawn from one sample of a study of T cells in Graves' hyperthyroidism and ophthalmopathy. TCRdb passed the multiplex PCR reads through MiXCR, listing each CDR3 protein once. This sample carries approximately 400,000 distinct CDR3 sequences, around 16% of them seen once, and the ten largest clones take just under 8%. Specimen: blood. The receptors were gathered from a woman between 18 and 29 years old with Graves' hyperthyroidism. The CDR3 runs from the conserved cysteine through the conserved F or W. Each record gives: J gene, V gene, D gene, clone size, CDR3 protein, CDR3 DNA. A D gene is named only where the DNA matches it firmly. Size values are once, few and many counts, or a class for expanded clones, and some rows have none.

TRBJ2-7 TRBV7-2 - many CASSFSRVGYEQYF TGTGCCAGCAGCTTTTCCAGGGTCGGCTACGAGCAGTACTTC
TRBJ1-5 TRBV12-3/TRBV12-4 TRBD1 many CASSLRQGARQPQHF TGTGCCAGCAGTTTAAGACAGGGGGCTCGACAGCCCCAGCATTTT
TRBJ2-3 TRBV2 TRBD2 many CASRLAGGTDTQYF TGTGCCAGCAGATTAGCGGGGGGCACAGATACGCAGTATTTT
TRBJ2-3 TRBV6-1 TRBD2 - CASHFGLAGWADTQYF TGTGCCAGCCATTTCGGGCTAGCGGGATGGGCAGATACGCAGTATTTT
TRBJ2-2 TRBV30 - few CAWRGEAGTGELFF TGTGCCTGGAGGGGGGAAGCCGGAACCGGGGAGCTGTTTTTT
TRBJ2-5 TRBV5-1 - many CASSSGTVMQETQYF TGCGCCAGCAGCTCCGGGACCGTTATGCAAGAGACCCAGTACTTC
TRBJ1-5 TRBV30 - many CAWTDSARGPQHF TGTGCCTGGACTGACAGCGCCAGGGGTCCCCAGCATTTT
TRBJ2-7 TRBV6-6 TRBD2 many CASSYEASGGYEQYF TGTGCCAGCAGTTACGAAGCTAGCGGGGGCTACGAGCAGTACTTC
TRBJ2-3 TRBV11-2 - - CASSPRGVTTDTQYF TGTGCCAGCAGCCCCAGGGGGGTGACTACAGATACGCAGTATTTT
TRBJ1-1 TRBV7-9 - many CASSLGGQGKAFF TGTGCCAGCAGCTTGGGGGGTCAGGGAAAAGCTTTCTTT
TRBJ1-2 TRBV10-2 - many CATIQHSPNYGYTF TGCGCCACCATCCAGCACAGTCCTAACTATGGCTACACCTTC
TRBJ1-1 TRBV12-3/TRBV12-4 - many CASQRVSAEAFF TGTGCCAGCCAGCGGGTCTCGGCTGAAGCTTTCTTT
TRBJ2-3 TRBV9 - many CASSVGGLHTDTQYF TGTGCCAGCAGCGTAGGTGGGCTCCACACAGATACGCAGTATTTT
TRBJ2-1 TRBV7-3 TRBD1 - CASSLVGQGRTNEQFF TGTGCCAGCAGCCTGGTGGGACAGGGTCGAACGAATGAGCAGTTCTTC
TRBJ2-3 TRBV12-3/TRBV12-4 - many CASSFGQDTQYF TGTGCCAGCAGTTTTGGGCAAGATACGCAGTATTTT
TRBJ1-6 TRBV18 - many CASSPPNRPTLGSPLHF TGTGCCAGCTCACCCCCTAACAGGCCCACCCTTGGGTCACCCCTCCACTTT
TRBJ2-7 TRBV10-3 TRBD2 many CAITPGGPSEQYF TGTGCCATCACCCCGGGGGGGCCGTCGGAGCAGTACTTC